The clone carrying this T cell receptor beta chain has more than one count but fewer than ten. The PCR had 60 Vbeta and 13 Jbeta primers. Generated by immunoSEQ multiplex PCR, the TCRdb table keeps only in-frame clones and is missing some. Of approximately 110,000 clones in the sample, over 75% were seen once. V was pared by 3 bases and J by 2 bases, with 8 bases of the junction left unmatched. Germline V gene sequence: CDR1 GTSNPN, CDR2 SVGIG (reference sequence). This CDR3 comprises 17 residues. These data belong to a study of cytomegalovirus exposure and HLA in healthy donors. The chain joins TRBV30 to TRBJ2-6; 9 bases line up with TRBD1. This receptor was identified in a woman aged 25 to 39 in good health and CMV-seropositive. Source material: PBMCs. The chain's CDR3 is CAWSRDRVPAGANVLTF. The CDR3 region has the DNA TGTGCCTGGAGCCGGGACAGGGTGCCTGCTGGGGCCAACGTCCTGACTTTC. Supplemented by reference TRBV30 and TRBJ2-6, the full variable domain reads SQTIHQWPATLVQPVGSPLSLECTVEGTSNPNLYWYRQAAGRGLQLLFYSVGIGQISSEVPQNLSASRPQDRQFILSSKKLLLSDSGFYLCAWSRDRVPAGANVLTFGAGSRLTVL.